The 8 T cell receptor beta chains below come from one sample, sequenced in a study of CD8+ T cells in alopecia areata. cDNA prepared by RNA extraction and subsequent reverse transcription served as the template for sequencing. The table came from immunoSEQ multiplex PCR; TCRdb's copy has only in-frame clones and leaves some out. The sample yields 150,000 or so clones, less than 70% seen once. Treatment defined: oral pan-JAK inhibitor, 5-10 mg twice daily. The sample here was CD4+ T cells sorted from blood, taken at week 4, from a patient treated with tofacitinib. Every receptor here comes from a human donor with alopecia areata.

The chain couples TRBV5-6 to TRBJ2-1, with 7 bases lining up with TRBD1. Germline trimming cut 1 base from V and 2 bases from J; bases unmatched to any gene: 3. Germline CDR1 is SGHDT and CDR2 is YYEEEE. The CDR3 is made up of 15 amino acids. The CDR3 nucleotides read TGTGCCAGCAGCTTGCAAGGGGGCCCCTACAATGAGCAGTTCTTC. Amino acid sequence: CASSLQGGPYNEQFF.

This chain connects TRBV29-1 to TRBJ1-1; D unclear. Germline loops: CDR1 SQVTM, CDR2 ANQGSEA. Trimming took off 7 bases at V and 6 bases at J, with 18 bases between the two ends. There are 13 residues in the CDR3. The DNA of the CDR3 is TGCAGCGGGCTCAAGGGTCGAGTCGCTGAAGCTTTCTTT. It encodes CSGLKGRVAEAFF.

V is TRBV15 and J is TRBJ2-5, with 7 nucleotides matching TRBD2. V trimming: 1 base; J trimming: 3 bases; junction bases outside the gene matches: 5. The CDR3 totals 15 residues. Germline lookup yields CDR1 LNHNV and CDR2 YYDKDF (reference sequence). DNA for the CDR3: TGTGCCACCAGCAGAGCTCCGGCGGGGGAAGAGACCCAGTACTTC. Residues: CATSRAPAGEETQYF.

This clone was seen more than once but under ten times. The V call is TRBV7-2, the J call TRBJ2-2; D perhaps matches TRBD2 (6 bases). This CDR3 is built from 14 residues. V was trimmed by 7 bases and J by 2 bases, leaving 11 bases between them. CDR1 and CDR2 (germline): SGHTA, FQGNSA. The CDR3 here is CASTRDSNTGELFF. Written as DNA, the CDR3 is TGTGCCAGCACCCGGGACTCCAACACCGGGGAGCTGTTTTTT.

The rearrangement joins TRBV30 to TRBJ1-4; tentatively, D is TRBD1 (5 bases). There are 12 residues in the CDR3. Germline CDR1 and CDR2: GTSNPN and SVGIG (reference sequence). V lost 4 bases and J 10 bases, leaving 13 bases between the germline ends. CDR3 amino acids: CAWNGGVGKLFF. The CDR3 DNA sequence: TGTGCCTGGAATGGGGGAGTAGGAAAACTGTTTTTT.

This clone was counted between two and nine times. The J gene is TRBJ2-5, the V gene TRBV29-1; D uncertain. The CDR3 covers 12 residues. Trimming stripped 4 bases from V and 5 bases from J, with 11 bases between. Looked up from germline, CDR1 is SQVTM and CDR2 is ANQGSEA. The CDR3, as DNA: TGCAGCGTTGGAGTTGGGTTGGAGACCCAGTACTTC. Its protein is CSVGVGLETQYF.

This chain links TRBV4-1 with TRBJ2-7; D may be TRBD1 or TRBD2 (5 bases each). CDR1 is MGHRA and CDR2 is YSYEKL in the germline V gene. V shed 5 bases and J shed 5 bases, with 16 bases lying between them. This CDR3 is built from 14 residues. The CDR3 region is CASSYVGPKDEQYF. DNA of the CDR3: TGCGCCAGCAGCTATGTGGGACCGAAGGACGAGCAGTACTTC.

V gene TRBV18 combines with J gene TRBJ1-2; D not certain. Looked up from germline, CDR1 is KGHSH and CDR2 is LQKENI. CDR3 length: 14 residues. Trimming cost V 3 bases and J 3 bases, with 11 bases left between them. CDR3 DNA: TGTGCCAGCTCACCCTTGGACGGAGACTATGGCTACACCTTC. Translated: CASSPLDGDYGYTF.